This is a list of T cell receptor beta chains from one sample in a study of CD8 T cells in ankylosing spondylitis. From the 5' RACE reads, TCRdb called clonotypes with MiXCR, one entry per CDR3 protein. The sample carries 25,000 to 30,000 distinct CDR3 sequences, roughly 7.9% recorded once. Sequenced input: blood. These receptors came from a male donor with ankylosing spondylitis or in good health (not recorded which). The CDR3 runs from the conserved cysteine through the conserved F or W. Each record gives: D gene, clone size, J gene, V gene, CDR3 protein. A D gene is named only where the DNA matches it firmly. Size tells how often a clone was seen (once, few, many) or the class of an expanded clone, and some rows leave it out.

.	few	TRBJ1-1	TRBV5-5	CASSLIYARGRLNTEAFF
.	many	TRBJ2-3	TRBV28	CASSLGRTDTQYF
TRBD1	.	TRBJ2-3	TRBV7-2	CASSPRTGGTDTQYF
.	.	TRBJ1-1	TRBV29-1	CSVEQFDSQAFF
.	.	TRBJ2-5	TRBV7-2	CASSLDLKTQYF
TRBD1	few	TRBJ2-3	TRBV2	CASSPTGGNTDTQYF
.	few	TRBJ1-1	TRBV28	CASSSLRQEAFF
.	many	TRBJ2-7	TRBV20-1	CSAIPGPGYEQYF
.	many	TRBJ2-1	TRBV12-3/TRBV12-4	CASSFGQGSYNEQFF
TRBD1	.	TRBJ1-6	TRBV5-1	CASSRTGGDSPLHF
TRBD1	few	TRBJ2-1	TRBV7-2	CASSPRQGAGEQFF
.	few	TRBJ2-1	TRBV3-1	CASSQEPDSSYNEQFF
.	few	TRBJ1-1	TRBV29-1	CSESQMNTEAFF
.	few	TRBJ2-2	TRBV7-8	CASSLSTGGRGGELFF
.	.	TRBJ2-1	TRBV7-2	CASSSYTQSLEQFF
.	.	TRBJ1-4	TRBV4-3	CASSQGGGANEKLFF
TRBD2	many	TRBJ2-1	TRBV29-1	CSVPPDGLAGGQFF